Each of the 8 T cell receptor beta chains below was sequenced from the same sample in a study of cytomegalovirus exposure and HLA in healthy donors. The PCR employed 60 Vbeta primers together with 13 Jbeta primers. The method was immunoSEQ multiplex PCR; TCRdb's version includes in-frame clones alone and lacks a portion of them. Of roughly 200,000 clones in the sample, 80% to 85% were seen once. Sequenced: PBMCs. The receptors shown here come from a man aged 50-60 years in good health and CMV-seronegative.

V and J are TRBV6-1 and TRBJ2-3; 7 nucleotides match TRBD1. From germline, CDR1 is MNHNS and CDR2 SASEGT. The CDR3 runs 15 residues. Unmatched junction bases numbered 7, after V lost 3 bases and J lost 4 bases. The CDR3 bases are TGTGCCAGCAGTGAGCAGACAGGGCGGGCAGATACGCAGTATTTT. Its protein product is CASSEQTGRADTQYF.

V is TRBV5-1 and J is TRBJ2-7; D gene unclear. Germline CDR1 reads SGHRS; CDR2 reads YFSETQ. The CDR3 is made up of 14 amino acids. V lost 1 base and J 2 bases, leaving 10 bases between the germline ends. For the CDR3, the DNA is TGCGCCAGCAGCTTGTTACCAGGAACCTACGAGCAGTACTTC. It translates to CASSLLPGTYEQYF.

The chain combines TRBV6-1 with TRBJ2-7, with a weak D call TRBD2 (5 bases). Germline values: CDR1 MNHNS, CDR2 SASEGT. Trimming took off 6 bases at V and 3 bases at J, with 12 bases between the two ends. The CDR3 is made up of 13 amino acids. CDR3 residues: CASSGVGGYEQYF. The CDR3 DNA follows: TGTGCCAGCAGCGGGGTCGGCGGCTACGAGCAGTACTTC.

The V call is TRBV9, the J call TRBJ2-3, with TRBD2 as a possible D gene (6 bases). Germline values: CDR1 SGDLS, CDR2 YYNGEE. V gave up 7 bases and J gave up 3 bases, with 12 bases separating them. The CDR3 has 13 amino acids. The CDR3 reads CASGQLATDTQYF. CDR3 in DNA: TGTGCCAGCGGGCAACTAGCAACAGATACGCAGTATTTT. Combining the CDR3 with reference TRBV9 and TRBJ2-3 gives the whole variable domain DSGVTQTPKHLITATGQRVTLRCSPRSGDLSVYWYQQSLDQGLQFLIQYYNGEERAKGNILERFSAQQFPDLHSELNLSSLELGDSALYFCASGQLATDTQYFGPGTRLTVL.

CDR3 amino acids: CASSVAGVEDEQFF. The CDR3 nucleotides are TGTGCCAGCAGCGTAGCGGGAGTTGAGGATGAGCAGTTCTTC. The chain uses TRBV9 and TRBJ2-1, with a weak D call TRBD2 (6 bases). The CDR3 is 14 amino acids. Looked up from germline, CDR1 is SGDLS and CDR2 is YYNGEE. V shed 0 bases and J shed 8 bases, with 12 bases lying between them.

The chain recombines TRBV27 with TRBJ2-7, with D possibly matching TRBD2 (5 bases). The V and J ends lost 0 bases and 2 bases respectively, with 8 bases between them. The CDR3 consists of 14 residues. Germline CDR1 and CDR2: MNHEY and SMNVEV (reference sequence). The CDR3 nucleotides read TGTGCCAGCAGTTTATCGTTCGGGGCCTACGAGCAGTACTTC. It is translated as CASSLSFGAYEQYF.

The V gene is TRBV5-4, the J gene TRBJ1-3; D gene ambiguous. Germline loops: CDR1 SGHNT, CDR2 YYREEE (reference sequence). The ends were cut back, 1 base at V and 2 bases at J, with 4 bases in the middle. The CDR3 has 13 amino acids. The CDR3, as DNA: TGTGCCAGCAGCTTGTCTCCTGGAAACACCATATATTTT. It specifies CASSLSPGNTIYF.

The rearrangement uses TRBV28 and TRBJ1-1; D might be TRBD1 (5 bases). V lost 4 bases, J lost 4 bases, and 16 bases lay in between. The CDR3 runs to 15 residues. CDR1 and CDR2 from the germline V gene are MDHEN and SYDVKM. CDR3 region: CASSSGGTLGTEAFF. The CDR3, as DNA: TGTGCCAGCAGTTCGGGGGGGACTTTGGGCACTGAAGCTTTCTTT.